This T cell receptor (beta chain) originates from a study of cytomegalovirus exposure and HLA in healthy donors. This CDR3 has 13 amino acids. Germline-derived CDR1 and CDR2 are SQVTM and ANQGSEA. The V segment lost 1 base and the J segment 3 bases; nucleotides outside the gene matches: 2. The PCR ran on 60 Vbeta and 13 Jbeta primers. Authors' processing steps: Approximately 73 million unique TCR beta chains, 9 million to 12 million shared, were counted in a later analysis. This table comes from immunoSEQ multiplex PCR, and its TCRdb copy is limited to in-frame clones, with some not included. The V and J calls and clone size are taken from that table; D and trimming were inferred from the DNA. The profile shows about 140,000 clones, over 60% of them singletons.

Sequenced input: PBMCs. The sequence came from a man aged 40-49 years in good health and CMV-seronegative. The chain uses TRBV29-1 and TRBJ2-7; 8 nucleotides line up with TRBD1. CDR3 residues: CSVEGTGNYEQYF. DNA of the CDR3: TGCAGCGTTGAAGGGACAGGGAACTACGAGCAGTACTTC.